This T cell receptor beta chain came from a study of graft-versus-host responses after intestinal transplantation. Turning to the study itself: The transplants performed in recipients were multivisceral, liver-intestinal, or isolated intestinal. Each recipient received anti-thymocyte globulin induction, then tacrolimus and steroids for about three years.

Unmatched junction bases numbered 2, after V lost 6 bases and J lost 6 bases. CDR3 size: 12 residues. CDR1 and CDR2 from the germline V gene are MNHEY and SVGAGI. This clone has just one count. Clones were read by immunoSEQ multiplex PCR, and TCRdb kept only the in-frame ones, dropping some. The sample contains almost 55,000 clones, 75% to 95% of which appear only once. The V and J genes are TRBV6-5 and TRBJ2-1; 7 positions match TRBD1. Sequencing was performed on PBMCs, taken 650 to 670 days after intestinal transplant. The sequence derives from a human patient who received an intestinal transplant, so some T cells may come from the graft donor. In DNA, the CDR3 is TGTGCCAGCAGCGACAGGGTCAATGAGCAGTTCTTC. Encoded protein: CASSDRVNEQFF.